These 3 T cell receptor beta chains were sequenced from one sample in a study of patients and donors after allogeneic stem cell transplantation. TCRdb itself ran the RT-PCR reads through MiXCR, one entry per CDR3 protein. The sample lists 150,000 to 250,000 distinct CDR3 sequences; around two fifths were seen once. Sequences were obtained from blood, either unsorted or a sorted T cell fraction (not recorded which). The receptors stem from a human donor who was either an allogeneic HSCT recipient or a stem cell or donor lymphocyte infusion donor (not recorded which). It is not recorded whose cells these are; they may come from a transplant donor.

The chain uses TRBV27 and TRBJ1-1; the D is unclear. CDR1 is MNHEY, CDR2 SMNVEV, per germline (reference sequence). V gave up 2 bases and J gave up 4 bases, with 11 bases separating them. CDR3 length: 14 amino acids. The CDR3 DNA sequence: TGTGCCAGCAGTTTAAGGGAAGGGTTCACTGAAGCTTTCTTT. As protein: CASSLREGFTEAFF.

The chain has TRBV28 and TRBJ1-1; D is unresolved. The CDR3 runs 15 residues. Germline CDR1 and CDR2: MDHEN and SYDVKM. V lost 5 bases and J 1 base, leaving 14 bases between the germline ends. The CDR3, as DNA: TGTGCCAGCAGTACCTTGATCGCTGGGAACACTGAAGCTTTCTTT. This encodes CASSTLIAGNTEAFF.

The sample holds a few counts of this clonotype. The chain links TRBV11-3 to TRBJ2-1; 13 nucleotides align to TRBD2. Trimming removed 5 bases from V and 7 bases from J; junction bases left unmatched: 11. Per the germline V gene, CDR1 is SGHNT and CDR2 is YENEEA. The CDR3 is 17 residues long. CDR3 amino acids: CASSPFTGTSGKNEQFF. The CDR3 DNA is TGTGCCAGCAGCCCGTTTACCGGGACTAGCGGGAAGAATGAGCAGTTCTTC.